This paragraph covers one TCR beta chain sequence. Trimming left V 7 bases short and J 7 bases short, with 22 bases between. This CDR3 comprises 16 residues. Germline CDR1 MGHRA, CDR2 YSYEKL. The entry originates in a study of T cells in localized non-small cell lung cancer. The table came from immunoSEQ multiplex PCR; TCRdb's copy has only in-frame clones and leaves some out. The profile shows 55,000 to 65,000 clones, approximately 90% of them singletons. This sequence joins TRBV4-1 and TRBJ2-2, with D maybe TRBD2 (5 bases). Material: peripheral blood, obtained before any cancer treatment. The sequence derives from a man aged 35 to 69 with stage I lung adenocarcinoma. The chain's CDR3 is CASTLGSSSGSGELFF. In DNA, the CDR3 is TGCGCCAGCACCCTGGGCTCTAGCTCGGGGAGCGGGGAGCTGTTTTTT.